This T cell receptor beta chain was recovered during a study of T-cell reconstitution after alpha-beta-depleted transplantation in children. Unique molecular identifiers were incorporated during preparation of the TCRbeta library. A single record per CDR3 protein comes from TCRdb applying MiXCR to the PCR reads. The repertoire holds around 420,000 distinct CDR3 sequences, with 16% as singletons. Study-wide results and caveats: It was newly produced T cells that mostly accounted for T-cell counts and diversity one year after transplant. Expanded graft clones numbering several hundred reportedly gave rise to alpha-beta T cells about two months after transplant. Surviving recipient T cells and thymic progenitors accounted for the high day-60 TCRbeta diversity observed in some patients.

The CDR3 has 15 residues. The germline CDR1 and CDR2 sequences are DFQATT and SNEGSKA (reference sequence). The germline V and J ends were trimmed by 5 bases and 3 bases, with 20 bases remaining between them. Concerning this clonotype: As yet, its antigen is unknown.

The input for sequencing was PBMCs, mostly from graft donor cells, taken 360 days after TCRalphabeta/CD19-depleted stem cell transplant. This TCR was recovered from a boy younger than two who had a stem cell transplant for Wiskott-Aldrich syndrome, so the T cells may come from the graft donor. The rearrangement uses TRBV20-1 and TRBJ2-7, with D possibly matching TRBD1 (8 bases). Here the CDR3 DNA reads TGCAGTGCTTCGCGAGGGGGGGACAGGAACTACGAGCAGTACTTC. This codes for CSASRGGDRNYEQYF.